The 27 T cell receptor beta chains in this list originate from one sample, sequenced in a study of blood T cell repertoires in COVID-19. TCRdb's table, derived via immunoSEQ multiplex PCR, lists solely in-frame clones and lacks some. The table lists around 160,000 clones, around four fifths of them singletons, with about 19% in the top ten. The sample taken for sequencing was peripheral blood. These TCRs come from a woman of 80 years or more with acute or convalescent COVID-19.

This CDR3 is CASQRREAYNSPLHF. The CDR3 DNA reads as TGTGCCAGTCAACGACGGGAGGCCTATAATTCACCCCTCCACTTT. The J gene is TRBJ1-6, the V gene TRBV19; D is unresolved. This CDR3 spans 15 amino acids. Trimming removed 8 bases from V and 2 bases from J, with 13 bases in between. The germline CDR1 and CDR2 sequences are LNHDA and SQIVND (reference sequence).

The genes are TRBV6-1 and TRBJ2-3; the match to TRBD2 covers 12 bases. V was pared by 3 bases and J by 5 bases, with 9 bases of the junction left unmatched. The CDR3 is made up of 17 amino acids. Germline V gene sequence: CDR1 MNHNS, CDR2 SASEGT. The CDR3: CASSDSLAGGPGDTQYF. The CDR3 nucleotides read TGTGCCAGCAGTGATTCTCTAGCGGGAGGGCCTGGAGATACGCAGTATTTT.

The DNA of the CDR3 is TGCGCCAGCAGCCAAAGACAGGGTTCGGGGAATGAGCAGTTCTTC. It yields the protein CASSQRQGSGNEQFF. The J gene is TRBJ2-1, the V gene TRBV5-1; 7 bases are shared with TRBD1. With V trimmed by 4 bases and J by 7 bases, 11 bases remained unmatched. The CDR3 totals 15 residues. From germline, CDR1 is SGHRS and CDR2 YFSETQ.

Here the CDR3 reads CATSRDFAGGNEKLFF. The CDR3 nucleotides are TGTGCCACCAGCAGAGATTTTGCAGGGGGTAATGAAAAACTGTTTTTT. The V and J genes are TRBV15 and TRBJ1-4; 7 bases are a match to TRBD1. CDR3 length equals 16 residues. V trimming: 0 bases; J trimming: 4 bases; junction bases outside the gene matches: 5. Germline V CDR1 and CDR2: LNHNV, YYDKDF (reference sequence).

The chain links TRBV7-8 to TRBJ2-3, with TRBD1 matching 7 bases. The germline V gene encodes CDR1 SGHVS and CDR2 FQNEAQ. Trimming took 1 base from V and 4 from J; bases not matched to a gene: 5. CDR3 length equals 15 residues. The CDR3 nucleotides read TGTGCCAGCAGCTTAGAGGGGGCTATCGCAGATACGCAGTATTTT. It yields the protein CASSLEGAIADTQYF. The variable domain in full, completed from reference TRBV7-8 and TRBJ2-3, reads GAGVSQSPRYKVAKRGQDVALRCDPISGHVSLFWYQQALGQGPEFLTYFQNEAQLDKSGLPSDRFFAERPEGSVSTLKIQRTQQEDSAVYLCASSLEGAIADTQYFGPGTRLTVL.

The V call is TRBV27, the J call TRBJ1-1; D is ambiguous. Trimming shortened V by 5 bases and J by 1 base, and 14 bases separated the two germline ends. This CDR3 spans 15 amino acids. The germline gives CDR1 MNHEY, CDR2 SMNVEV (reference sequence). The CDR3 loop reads CASSQDGLENTEAFF. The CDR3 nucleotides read TGTGCCAGCAGTCAAGACGGACTGGAGAACACTGAAGCTTTCTTT.

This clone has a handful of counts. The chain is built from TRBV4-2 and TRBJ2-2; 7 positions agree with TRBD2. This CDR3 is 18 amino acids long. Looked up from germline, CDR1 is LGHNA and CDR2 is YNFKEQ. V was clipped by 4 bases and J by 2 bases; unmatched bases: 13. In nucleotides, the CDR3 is TGTGCCAGCAGCCGATTCCACACGGGGGAGGGAAACACCGGGGAGCTGTTTTTT. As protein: CASSRFHTGEGNTGELFF.

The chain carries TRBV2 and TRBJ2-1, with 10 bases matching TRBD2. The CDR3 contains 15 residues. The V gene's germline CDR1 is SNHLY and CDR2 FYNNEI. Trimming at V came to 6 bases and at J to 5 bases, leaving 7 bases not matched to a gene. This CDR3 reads CASRITSGVDNEQFF. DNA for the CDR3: TGTGCCAGCAGGATCACTAGCGGGGTCGACAATGAGCAGTTCTTC.

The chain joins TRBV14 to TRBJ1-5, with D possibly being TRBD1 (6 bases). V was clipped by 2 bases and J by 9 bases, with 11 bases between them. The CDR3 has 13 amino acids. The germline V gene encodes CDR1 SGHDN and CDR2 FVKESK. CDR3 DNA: TGTGCCAGCAGCCAATGGGGGGGCTCGCCCCAGCATTTT. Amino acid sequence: CASSQWGGSPQHF.

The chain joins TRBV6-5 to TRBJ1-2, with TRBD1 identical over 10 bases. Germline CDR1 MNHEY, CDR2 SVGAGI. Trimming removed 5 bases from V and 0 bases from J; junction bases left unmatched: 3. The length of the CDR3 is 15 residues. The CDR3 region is CASSRTGGSNYGYTF. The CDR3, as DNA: TGTGCCAGCAGTCGGACAGGGGGTTCTAACTATGGCTACACCTTC.

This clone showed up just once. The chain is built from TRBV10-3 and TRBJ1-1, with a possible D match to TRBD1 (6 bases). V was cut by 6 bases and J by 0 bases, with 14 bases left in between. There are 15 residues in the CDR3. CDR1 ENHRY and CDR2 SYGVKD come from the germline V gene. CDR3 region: CAIREDRAVNTEAFF. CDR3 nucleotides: TGTGCCATCAGGGAGGACAGAGCTGTGAACACTGAAGCTTTCTTT.

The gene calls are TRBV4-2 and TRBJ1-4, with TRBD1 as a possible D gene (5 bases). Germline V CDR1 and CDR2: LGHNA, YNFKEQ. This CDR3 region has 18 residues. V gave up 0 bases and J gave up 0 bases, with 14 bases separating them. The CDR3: CASSQDSSATATNEKLFF. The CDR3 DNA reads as TGTGCCAGCAGCCAAGATTCGTCAGCGACAGCAACTAATGAAAAACTGTTTTTT.

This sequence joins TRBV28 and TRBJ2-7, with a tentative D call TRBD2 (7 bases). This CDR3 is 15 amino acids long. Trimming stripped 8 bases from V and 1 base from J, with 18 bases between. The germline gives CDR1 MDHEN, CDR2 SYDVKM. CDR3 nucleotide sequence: TGTGCCAGCTCCCTGGGGGCGGGGGCTTCCTACGAGCAGTACTTC. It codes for CASSLGAGASYEQYF.

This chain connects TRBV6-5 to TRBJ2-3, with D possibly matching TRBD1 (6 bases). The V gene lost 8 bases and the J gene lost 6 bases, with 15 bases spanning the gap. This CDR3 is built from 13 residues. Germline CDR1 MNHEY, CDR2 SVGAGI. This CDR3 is CASGGFPGDTQYF. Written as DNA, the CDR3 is TGTGCCAGCGGGGGCTTCCCGGGGGATACGCAGTATTTT.

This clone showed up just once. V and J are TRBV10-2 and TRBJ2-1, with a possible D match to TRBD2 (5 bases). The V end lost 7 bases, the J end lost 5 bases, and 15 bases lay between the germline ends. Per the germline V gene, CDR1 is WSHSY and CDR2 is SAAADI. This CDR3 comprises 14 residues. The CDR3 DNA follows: TGCGCCAGCACCATGGGGAGACCGAACAATGAGCAGTTCTTC. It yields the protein CASTMGRPNNEQFF.

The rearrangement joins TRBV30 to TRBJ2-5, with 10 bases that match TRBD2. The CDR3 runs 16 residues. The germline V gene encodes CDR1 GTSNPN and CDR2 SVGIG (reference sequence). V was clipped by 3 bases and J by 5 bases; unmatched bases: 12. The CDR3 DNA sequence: TGTGCCTGGAGGTTTAGGGAGCGGGGGGGCTCTGAGACCCAGTACTTC. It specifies CAWRFRERGGSETQYF.

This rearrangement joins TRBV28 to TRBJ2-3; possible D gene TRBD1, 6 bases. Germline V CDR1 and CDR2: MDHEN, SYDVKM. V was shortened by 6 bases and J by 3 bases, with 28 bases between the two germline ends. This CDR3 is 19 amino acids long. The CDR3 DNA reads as TGTGCCAGCAGCCTACCCCCCCACAGGGAATCCATGGGAACAGATACGCAGTATTTT. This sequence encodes CASSLPPHRESMGTDTQYF.

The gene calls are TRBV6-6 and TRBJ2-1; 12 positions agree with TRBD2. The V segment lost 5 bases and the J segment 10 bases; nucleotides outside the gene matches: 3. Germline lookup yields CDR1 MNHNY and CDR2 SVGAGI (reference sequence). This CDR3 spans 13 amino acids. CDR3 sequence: CASSTGLAGEQFF. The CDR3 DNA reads TGTGCCAGCAGTACAGGACTAGCGGGAGAGCAGTTCTTC.

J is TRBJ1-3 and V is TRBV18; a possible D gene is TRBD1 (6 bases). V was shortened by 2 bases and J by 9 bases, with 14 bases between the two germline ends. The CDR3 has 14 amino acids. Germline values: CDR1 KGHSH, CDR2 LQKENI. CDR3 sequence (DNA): TGTGCCAGCTCACCAGAATCGAAGGGGGTCACCATATATTTT. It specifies CASSPESKGVTIYF.

The DNA for the CDR3 is TGTGCCAGCATCCGTTCTCCGCGGAACACTGAAGCTTTCTTT. This translates into CASIRSPRNTEAFF. This chain links TRBV7-2 with TRBJ1-1, with no clear D. Trimming removed 7 bases from V and 1 base from J, with 13 bases in between. The CDR3 sequence is 14 residues long. Germline V gives CDR1 SGHTA, CDR2 FQGNSA.

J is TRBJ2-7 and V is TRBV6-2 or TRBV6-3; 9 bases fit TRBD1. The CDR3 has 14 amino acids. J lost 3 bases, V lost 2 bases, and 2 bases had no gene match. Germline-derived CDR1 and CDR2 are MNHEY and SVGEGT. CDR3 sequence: CASSYGDRVYEQYF. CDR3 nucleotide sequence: TGTGCCAGCAGTTACGGGGACAGGGTCTACGAGCAGTACTTC.

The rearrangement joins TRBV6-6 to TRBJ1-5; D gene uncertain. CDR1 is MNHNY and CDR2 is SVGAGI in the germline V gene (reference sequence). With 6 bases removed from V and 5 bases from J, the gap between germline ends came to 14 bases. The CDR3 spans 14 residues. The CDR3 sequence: CASRSDIHDQPQHF. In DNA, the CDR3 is TGTGCCAGCAGGTCAGATATCCATGATCAGCCCCAGCATTTT.

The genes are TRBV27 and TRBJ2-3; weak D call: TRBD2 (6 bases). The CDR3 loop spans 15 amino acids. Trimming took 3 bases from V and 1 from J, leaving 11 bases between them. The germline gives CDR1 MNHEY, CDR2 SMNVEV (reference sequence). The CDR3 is CASSLRQRGTDTQYF. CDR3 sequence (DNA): TGTGCCAGCAGTTTGCGCCAGCGGGGCACAGATACGCAGTATTTT.

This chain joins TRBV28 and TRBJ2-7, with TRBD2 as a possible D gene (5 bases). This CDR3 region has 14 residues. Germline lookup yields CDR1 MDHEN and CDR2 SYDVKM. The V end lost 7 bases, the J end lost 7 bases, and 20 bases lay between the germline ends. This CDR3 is CASTLGPSPGEQYF. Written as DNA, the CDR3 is TGTGCCAGCACTCTCGGACCCTCTCCGGGGGAGCAGTACTTC.

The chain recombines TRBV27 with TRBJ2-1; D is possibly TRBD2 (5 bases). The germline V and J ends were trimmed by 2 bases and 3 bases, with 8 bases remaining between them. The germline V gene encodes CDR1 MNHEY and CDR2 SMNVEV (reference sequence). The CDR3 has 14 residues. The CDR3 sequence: CASSLEGGYNEQFF. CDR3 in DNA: TGTGCCAGCAGTTTAGAGGGCGGCTACAATGAGCAGTTCTTC.

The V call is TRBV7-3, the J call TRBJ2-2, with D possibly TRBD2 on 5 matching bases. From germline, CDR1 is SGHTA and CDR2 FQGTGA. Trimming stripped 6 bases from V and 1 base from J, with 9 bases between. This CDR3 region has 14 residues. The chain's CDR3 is CASSMGRNTGELFF. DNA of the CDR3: TGTGCCAGCAGTATGGGGAGGAACACCGGGGAGCTGTTTTTT.

The CDR3 DNA is TGTGCCAGCAGTTTAAGTAGATGGGGCGAGACCCAGTACTTC. Protein product: CASSLSRWGETQYF. The chain is built from TRBV27 and TRBJ2-5; a possible D gene is TRBD1 (5 bases). CDR1 and CDR2 (germline): MNHEY, SMNVEV (reference sequence). Trimming left V 2 bases short and J 5 bases short, with 12 bases between. This CDR3 region has 14 residues.